What follows are 11 T cell receptor beta chains derived from one specimen sequenced in a study of blood T cell repertoires in COVID-19. Method: immunoSEQ multiplex PCR; TCRdb's copy keeps in-frame clones and lacks some. The table includes 75,000 to 90,000 clones, around four fifths detected once. Sequencing was performed on peripheral blood. Receptors originate from a man aged 80 or over with active or convalescent COVID-19.

V usage is TRBV6-5 and J usage is TRBJ1-2; 9 bases align to TRBD1. Germline V lookup: CDR1 MNHEY, CDR2 SVGAGI. The CDR3 runs to 14 residues. Losses at the gene ends were 7 bases for V and 7 bases for J; bases not matched to a gene: 10. For the CDR3, the DNA is TGTGCCAGCAAGCGGGACAGGGAATTGGGTGGCTACACCTTC. Its translation is CASKRDRELGGYTF.

V gene TRBV28 combines with J gene TRBJ2-5, with D perhaps matching TRBD1 (7 bases). This CDR3 has 11 residues. Trimming cost V 10 bases and J 5 bases, with 11 bases left between them. Germline V gene data show CDR1 as MDHEN and CDR2 as SYDVKM. Written as DNA, the CDR3 is TGTGCCACCAGGGGGAGGGAGACCCAGTACTTC. It specifies CATRGRETQYF.

The V and J genes are TRBV6-5 and TRBJ1-1, with 12 bases lining up with TRBD1. Trimming at V came to 5 bases and at J to 7 bases, leaving 8 bases not matched to a gene. The CDR3 spans 15 residues. The germline CDR1 and CDR2 sequences are MNHEY and SVGAGI. CDR3: CASSRDRGLLVEAFF. The CDR3 bases are TGTGCCAGCAGTCGGGACAGGGGGCTCTTGGTTGAAGCTTTCTTT.

V gene TRBV28 combines with J gene TRBJ2-3; D gene uncertain. Trimming left V 4 bases short and J 8 bases short, with 13 bases between. The CDR3 extends over 13 amino acids. Germline CDR1 reads MDHEN; CDR2 reads SYDVKM. CDR3 sequence reads: CASSSTPLPTQYF. The CDR3 region has the DNA TGTGCCAGCAGTTCCACACCGCTCCCTACGCAGTATTTT.

CDR3 loop: CASSLASTDTQYF. The CDR3 nucleotides are TGTGCCAGTAGTCTAGCTTCCACAGATACGCAGTATTTT. This sequence joins TRBV19 and TRBJ2-3; D is perhaps TRBD2 (5 bases). V was pared by 5 bases and J by 2 bases, with 8 bases between. The CDR3 has 13 residues. Germline values: CDR1 LNHDA, CDR2 SQIVND (reference sequence).

This chain links TRBV24-1 with TRBJ2-3; a possible D gene is TRBD1 (6 bases). This CDR3 contains 13 residues. V lost 7 bases and J 5 bases, leaving 12 bases between the germline ends. Germline CDR1 and CDR2: KGHDR and SFDVKD. CDR3 amino acids: CATRPGVGDTQYF. The CDR3 DNA is TGTGCCACCAGGCCAGGGGTTGGAGATACGCAGTATTTT.

This clone was observed once. This chain uses TRBV5-1 with TRBJ2-3; tentatively, D is TRBD2 (6 bases). CDR1 is SGHRS, CDR2 YFSETQ, per germline. This CDR3 region has 16 residues. Trimming removed 0 bases from V and 0 bases from J, with 11 bases in between. The CDR3: CASSLGHGTSTDTQYF. The CDR3 DNA reads TGCGCCAGCAGCTTGGGTCACGGGACTAGCACAGATACGCAGTATTTT.

This chain's CDR3 is CATSDGGTGGRSGELFF. CDR3 nucleotides: TGTGCCACCAGTGATGGCGGGACAGGGGGCCGGAGCGGGGAGCTGTTTTTT. The chain is built from TRBV24-1 and TRBJ2-2, with 12 positions matching TRBD1. There are 17 residues in the CDR3. The trim removed 3 bases at V and 7 bases at J, leaving 8 bases unmatched. The V gene's germline CDR1 is KGHDR and CDR2 SFDVKD.

The genes are TRBV5-1 and TRBJ1-1; TRBD1 aligns across 7 bases. This CDR3 has 15 amino acids. Germline CDR1 SGHRS, CDR2 YFSETQ. V shed 4 bases and J 2 bases; nucleotides not matched to a gene: 8. The CDR3 DNA reads TGCGCCAGCAGCACGGCCGGGACAGCAAACACTGAAGCTTTCTTT. This codes for CASSTAGTANTEAFF.

Of note for this clone: The identical CDR3 is also encoded by other nucleotide sequences in the sample. The rearrangement joins TRBV3-1 (or the pseudogene TRBV3-2) to TRBJ2-3, with 12 bases identical to TRBD2. The germline CDR1 and CDR2 sequences are LGHDT and YNNKEL (reference sequence). V shed 1 base, J shed 1 base, and the junction held 0 bases outside the gene matches. CDR3 length: 16 residues. CDR3 in amino acids: CASSQGLAGGTDTQYF. CDR3 coding DNA: TGTGCCAGCAGCCAAGGACTAGCGGGGGGCACAGATACGCAGTATTTT.

The CDR3 sequence is CASSETGANTGELFF. CDR3 in DNA: TGTGCCAGCAGCGAGACAGGGGCGAACACCGGGGAGCTGTTTTTT. The chain has TRBV9 and TRBJ2-2, with 8 bases aligning to TRBD1. V shed 3 bases and J 0 bases; nucleotides not matched to a gene: 1. The germline V gene has CDR1 SGDLS and CDR2 YYNGEE. The CDR3 is 15 amino acids.